This TCR beta chain was retrieved from a study of OX40 agonist ivuxolimab in advanced cancers. In the study overall: Given to patients was ivuxolimab, an agonistic anti-OX40 (CD134) antibody. Those treated in dose escalation had hepatocellular carcinoma, melanoma, renal cell cancer or head and neck cancer. Males comprised over 80% of the group, whose mean age was approximately 60 years (range 23 to 79).

Clones were read by immunoSEQ multiplex PCR, and TCRdb kept only the in-frame ones, dropping some. The data hold 70,000 to 90,000 clones, with around 82% observed a single time. This CDR3 has 15 amino acids. Germline CDR1 and CDR2: SNHLY and FYNNEI. The germline V and J ends were trimmed by 0 bases and 2 bases, with 7 bases remaining between them. This chain connects TRBV2 to TRBJ2-2, with unresolved D. The receptor was derived from an adult with an advanced solid tumor such as melanoma, head and neck, liver or kidney cancer. The sample here was CD4+ or CD8+ T cells sorted from blood, taken in a trial of the OX40 agonist ivuxolimab. The CDR3 region is CASSEARGNTGELFF. The DNA for the CDR3 is TGTGCCAGCAGTGAAGCCCGAGGCAACACCGGGGAGCTGTTTTTT.